The source of this T cell receptor (beta chain) is a study of cytomegalovirus exposure and HLA in healthy donors. Study findings and constraints: Three CMV-associated chains proved CMV antigen-specific in vitro.

Healthy individuals who donated bone marrow served as the donors. The study ran its PCR with 60 Vbeta and 13 Jbeta primers. Generated by immunoSEQ multiplex PCR, the TCRdb table keeps only in-frame clones and is missing some. The data contain roughly 150,000 clones, around 75% of them singletons. In its sample, this clone was seen a few times. What it binds is not known. The sequencing sample was made of PBMCs. This TCR came from a female donor in good health and CMV-seronegative.

The CDR3 nucleotides are TGTGCCAGCATCCTGGCCCCACAGGGACCTGAAGCTTTCTTT. This gives the protein CASILAPQGPEAFF. The gene calls are TRBV5-5 and TRBJ1-1, with D possibly being TRBD1 (6 bases). The length of the CDR3 is 14 residues. The germline gives CDR1 SGHKS, CDR2 YYEKEE (reference sequence). V gave up 6 bases and J gave up 6 bases, with 18 bases separating them. Full variable domain (missing parts from reference TRBV5-5 and TRBJ1-1): DAGVTQSPTHLIKTRGQQVTLRCSPISGHKSVSWYQQVLGQGPQFIFQYYEKEERGRGNFPDRFSARQFPNYSSELNVNALLLGDSALYLCASILAPQGPEAFFGQGTRLTVV.